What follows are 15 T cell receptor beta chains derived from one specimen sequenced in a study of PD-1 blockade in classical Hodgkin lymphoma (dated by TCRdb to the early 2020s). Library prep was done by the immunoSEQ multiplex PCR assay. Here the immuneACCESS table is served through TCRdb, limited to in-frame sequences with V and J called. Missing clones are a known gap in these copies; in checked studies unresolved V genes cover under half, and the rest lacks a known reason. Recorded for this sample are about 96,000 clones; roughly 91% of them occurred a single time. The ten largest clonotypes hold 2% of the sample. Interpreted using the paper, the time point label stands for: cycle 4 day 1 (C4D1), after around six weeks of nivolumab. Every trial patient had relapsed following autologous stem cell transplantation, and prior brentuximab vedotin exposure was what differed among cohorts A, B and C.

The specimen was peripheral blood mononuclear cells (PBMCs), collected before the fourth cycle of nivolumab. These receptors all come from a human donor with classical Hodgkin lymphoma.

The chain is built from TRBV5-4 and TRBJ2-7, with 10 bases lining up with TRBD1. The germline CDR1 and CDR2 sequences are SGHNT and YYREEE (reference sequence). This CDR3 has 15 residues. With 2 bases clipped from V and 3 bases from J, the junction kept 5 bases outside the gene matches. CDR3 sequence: CASSLRQGAGYEQYF. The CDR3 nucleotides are TGTGCCAGCAGCTTAAGACAGGGGGCTGGCTACGAGCAGTACTTC.

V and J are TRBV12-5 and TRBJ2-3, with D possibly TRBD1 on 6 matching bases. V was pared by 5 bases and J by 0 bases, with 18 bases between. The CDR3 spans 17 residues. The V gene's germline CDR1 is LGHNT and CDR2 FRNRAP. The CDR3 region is CASGVSFGQTSTDTQYF. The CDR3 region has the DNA TGTGCTAGTGGTGTTTCCTTTGGACAGACTAGCACAGATACGCAGTATTTT.

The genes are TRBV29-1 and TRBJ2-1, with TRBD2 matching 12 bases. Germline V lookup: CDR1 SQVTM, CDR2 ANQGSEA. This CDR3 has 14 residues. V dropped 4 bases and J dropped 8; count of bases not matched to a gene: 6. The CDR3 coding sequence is TGCAGCGTTGTGACTAGCGGGAGTTTGCATGAGCAGTTCTTC. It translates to CSVVTSGSLHEQFF.

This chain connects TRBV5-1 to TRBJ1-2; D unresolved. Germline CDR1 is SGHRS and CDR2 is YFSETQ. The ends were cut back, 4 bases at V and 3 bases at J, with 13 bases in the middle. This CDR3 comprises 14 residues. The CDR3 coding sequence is TGCGCCAGCAGCATCGCCTTTTTGGACTATGGCTACACCTTC. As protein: CASSIAFLDYGYTF.

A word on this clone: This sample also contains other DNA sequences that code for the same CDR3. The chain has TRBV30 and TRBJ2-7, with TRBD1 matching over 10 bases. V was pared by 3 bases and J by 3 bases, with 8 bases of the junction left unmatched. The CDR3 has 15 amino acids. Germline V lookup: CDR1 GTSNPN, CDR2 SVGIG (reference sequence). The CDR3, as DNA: TGTGCCTGGAGACCTACGGGACAGGGGAACTACGAGCAGTACTTC. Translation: CAWRPTGQGNYEQYF.

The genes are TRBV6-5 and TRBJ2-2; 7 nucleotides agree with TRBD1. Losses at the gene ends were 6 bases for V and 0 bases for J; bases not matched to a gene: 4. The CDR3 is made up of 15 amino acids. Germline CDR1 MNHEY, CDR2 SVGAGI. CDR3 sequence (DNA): TGTGCCAGCAGCCAGACAGGGTCGAACACCGGGGAGCTGTTTTTT. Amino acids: CASSQTGSNTGELFF.

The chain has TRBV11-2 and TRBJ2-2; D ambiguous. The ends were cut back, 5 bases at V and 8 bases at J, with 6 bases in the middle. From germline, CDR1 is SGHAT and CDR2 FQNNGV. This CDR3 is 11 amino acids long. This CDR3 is CASSRTGELFF. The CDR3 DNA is TGTGCCAGCAGCCGAACAGGGGAGCTGTTTTTT.

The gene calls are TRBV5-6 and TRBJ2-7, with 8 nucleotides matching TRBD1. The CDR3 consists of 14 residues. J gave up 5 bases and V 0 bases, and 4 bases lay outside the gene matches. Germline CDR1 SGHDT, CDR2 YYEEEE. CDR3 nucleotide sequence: TGTGCCAGCAGCTTGGGGACAGGGTTGCACGAGCAGTACTTC. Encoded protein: CASSLGTGLHEQYF.

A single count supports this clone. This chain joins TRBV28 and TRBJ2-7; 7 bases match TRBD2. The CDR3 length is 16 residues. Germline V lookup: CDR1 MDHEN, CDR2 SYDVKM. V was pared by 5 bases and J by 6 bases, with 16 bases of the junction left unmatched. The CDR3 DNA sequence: TGTGCCAGCAGTCCCTCCAGCGGGACTTTAGCGTCCGAGCAGTACTTC. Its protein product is CASSPSSGTLASEQYF. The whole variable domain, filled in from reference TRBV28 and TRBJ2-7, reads DVKVTQSSRYLVKRTGEKVFLECVQDMDHENMFWYRQDPGLGLRLIYFSYDVKMKEKGDIPEGYSVSREKKERFSLILESASTNQTSMYLCASSPSSGTLASEQYFGPGTRLTVT.

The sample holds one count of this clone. The chain's CDR3 is CASSAGTSSFYEQYF. DNA of the CDR3: TGTGCCAGCAGTGCTGGGACTAGCTCCTTTTACGAGCAGTACTTC. The chain has TRBV6-1 and TRBJ2-7; 9 bases line up with TRBD2. The germline CDR1 and CDR2 sequences are MNHNS and SASEGT. The CDR3 extends over 15 amino acids. The junction had 8 bases not matched to a gene; V was cut back by 4 bases and J by 4 bases.

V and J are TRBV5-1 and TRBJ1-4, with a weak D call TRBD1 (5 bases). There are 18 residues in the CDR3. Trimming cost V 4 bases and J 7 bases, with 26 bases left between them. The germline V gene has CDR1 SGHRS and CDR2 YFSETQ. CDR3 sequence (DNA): TGCGCCAGCAGCCCCATGGGGACGATCGGGGTTGGCGGTGAAAAACTGTTTTTT. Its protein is CASSPMGTIGVGGEKLFF.

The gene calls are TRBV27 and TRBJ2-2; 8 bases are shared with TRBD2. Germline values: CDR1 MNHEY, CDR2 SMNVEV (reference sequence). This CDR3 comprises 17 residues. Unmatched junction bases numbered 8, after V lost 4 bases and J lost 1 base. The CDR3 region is CASSSRTSLGNTGELFF. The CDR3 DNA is TGTGCCAGCAGTTCTCGGACTAGCCTAGGGAACACCGGGGAGCTGTTTTTT.

The CDR3 DNA reads as TGTGCCAGCAGCTCAACCCCCCCACAGCCTCTAGCCAAAAACATTCAGTACTTC. It is translated as CASSSTPPQPLAKNIQYF. V usage is TRBV27 and J usage is TRBJ2-4; D not certain. Germline CDR1 is MNHEY and CDR2 is SMNVEV (reference sequence). Trimming took off 6 bases at V and 0 bases at J, with 21 bases between the two ends. The CDR3 consists of 18 residues.

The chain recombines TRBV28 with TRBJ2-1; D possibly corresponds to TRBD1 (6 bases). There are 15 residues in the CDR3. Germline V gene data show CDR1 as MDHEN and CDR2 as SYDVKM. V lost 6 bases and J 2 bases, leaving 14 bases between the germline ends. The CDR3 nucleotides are TGTGCCAGCAGCCGGCCGGGACAAGCCTACAATGAGCAGTTCTTC. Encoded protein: CASSRPGQAYNEQFF.

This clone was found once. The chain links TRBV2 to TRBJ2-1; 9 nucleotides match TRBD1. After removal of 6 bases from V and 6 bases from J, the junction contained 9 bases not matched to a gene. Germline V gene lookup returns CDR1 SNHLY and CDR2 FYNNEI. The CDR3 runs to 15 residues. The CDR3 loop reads CASRGQGLPSNEQFF. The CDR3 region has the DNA TGTGCCAGCAGAGGACAGGGGTTGCCCTCCAATGAGCAGTTCTTC.